What follows is one TCR beta chain and its context. Its antigen remains unknown. This sample is drawn from a study of graft-versus-host responses after intestinal transplantation. Study-level information: As for transplant type, recipients had multivisceral, liver-intestinal, or isolated intestinal grafts. Anti-thymocyte globulin induction preceded three to four years of tacrolimus and steroid maintenance in all recipients.

Produced via immunoSEQ multiplex PCR; TCRdb's table is partial and in-frame only. Counted here are some 23,000 clones, approximately 94% occurring once; the ten biggest clones make up roughly 0.5%. Study observations and caveats: With peak circulating GvH clone levels came an association with early post-transplant HvG declines.

This CDR3 is built from 17 residues. V shed 1 base and J shed 5 bases, with 20 bases lying between them. Per the germline V gene, CDR1 is ENHRY and CDR2 is SYGVKD. The receptor's source is a human patient who received an intestinal transplant, so some T cells may come from the graft donor. The chain employs TRBV10-3 and TRBJ2-5; D remains unclear. The input for sequencing was PBMCs, taken 156 days after intestinal transplant. The CDR3 reads CAISEWSLVRWDETQYF. The CDR3 DNA follows: TGTGCCATCAGTGAGTGGTCCCTGGTCCGGTGGGATGAGACCCAGTACTTC.